This T cell receptor beta chain was captured by sequencing in a study of memory CD4+ T cells and cytomegalovirus serostatus (dated by TCRdb to between 2018 and 2021). At the level of the whole study: A total of about 33 healthy Belgian adults, of whom 9 were CMV seropositive and approximately 24 were CMV seronegative, were included in the cohort. To replicate a published TCR-based CMV serostatus classifier, the study sequenced CD4+ memory TCRbeta repertoires from a Belgian cohort whose cytomegalovirus serostatus was known.

On this clone: It lacks a known antigen. No much larger clone is present one base from it, and per-base qualities are unavailable.

Single viable CD3+CD4+CD8-CD45RO+ cells were sorted as memory CD4+ T cells on a FACSAria II. To determine CMV serostatus, a Roche Elecsys assay was used that detects serum IgG against CMV pp150, pp28, p38 and p52. After thawing, total CD4+ T cells were enriched by positive selection with CD4 magnetic microbeads. Samples originated from another study that specifically interrogated the CD4+ T cell memory repertoire. Peripheral blood mononuclear cells were isolated and cryopreserved according to standard operating procedures, and serum was stored at -80 degrees C. Staining used CD3-PerCP (BW264/56), CD4-APC (RPA-T4), CD45RO-PE (UCHT1) and CD8-Pacific Orange (3B5) antibodies, with Sytox blue excluding non-viable cells. Genomic DNA was extracted from sorted cells with the Quick-DNA Microprep Kit. TCRbeta DNA was amplified with the immunoSEQ hsTCRbeta kit following the manufacturer's protocol. An Illumina MiSeq instrument was used to sequence the TCRbeta libraries. Under the source paper's analysis protocol: Following removal of out-of-frame sequences, 2 million to 2.5 million distinct TCRbeta sequences were retained, with an average of roughly 71,000 per individual. Each individual was scored according to the count of more than 150 previously reported CMV-associated TCRbeta sequences and the total productive distinct TCRbeta count. A beta-binomial model was reimplemented in Python, and scikit-learn random forests with default parameters were trained on data from the US cohort. Classifier performance on the Belgian cohort was summarized as median AUC with percentile confidence intervals over 10,000 bootstrap iterations. TCRdb mirrors the immuneACCESS table, restricted to in-frame sequences. Some clones are absent from its copies; in checked studies, under half trace to an unresolved V gene, and the reason for the others is unknown. For V, J and clone size, that table is used; D and trimming come from the DNA. This sample comprises tens of thousands of clones, around 83% of them detected only once. The ten largest make up 1.5% to 2% of the sample.

The CDR3 runs 18 amino acids, cysteine and phenylalanine included. Just CDR3 DNA is preserved here, 54 bases in frame from base 1. V is pruned by 1 base and J by 1 base, leaving 6 bases of the junction without a gene match. CDR1 and CDR2 are drawn from the germline V gene: SGHVS, FQNEAQ. What the research found in general, with its limitations: Only CD4+CD45RO+ memory cells were sequenced, in contrast to the original study, which included naive and memory CD4+ and CD8+ populations. Among the 150 to 200 previously reported CMV-associated TCRbeta sequences, 67 showed up in the CD4+ memory repertoires, with each one found in between one and five individuals. The results were interpreted as suggesting that the CMV-associated TCR signature is mostly present in the CD4+ memory repertoire. For CMV serostatus prediction, a median bootstrapped AUC of approximately 0.95 was reached with the original framework, and a median bootstrapped AUC of roughly 0.9 was reached with a US-trained random forest. On the Belgian cohort, the classifier built on the original framework reached a median bootstrapped AUC of roughly 0.94, with a 95% CI of 0.76-1.00.

Sequenced input: memory CD4+ T cells from blood. This clonotype originated in an adult in good health and CMV-seropositive. The chain is assembled from TRBV7-8 and TRBJ2-6; TRBD1 lines up with 8 middle nucleotides. The CDR3 region: CASSLDPGGASGANVLTF. In nucleotide form, the sequence is TGTGCCAGCAGCTTAGATCCAGGGGGCGCGTCTGGGGCCAACGTCCTGACTTTC.